The 24 T cell receptor beta chains presented below share a single source sample, sequenced in a study of blood T cell repertoires in COVID-19. This table comes from immunoSEQ multiplex PCR, and its TCRdb copy is limited to in-frame clones, with some not included. The table lists roughly 200,000 clones, less than 85% of them singletons, with approximately 15% in the top ten. The sample consisted of peripheral blood. The receptors shown here come from a man in his fifties who had recovered from COVID-19.

J is TRBJ2-2 and V is TRBV13, with D perhaps TRBD2 (5 bases). Trimming took 10 bases from V and 0 from J, leaving 15 bases between them. The CDR3 sequence is 15 residues long. Looked up from germline, CDR1 is PRHDT and CDR2 is FYEKMQ (reference sequence). The CDR3 DNA is TGTGCCAAAAAGGCGGGTTCAACGAACACCGGGGAGCTGTTTTTT. As protein: CAKKAGSTNTGELFF.

J is TRBJ2-5 and V is TRBV7-2, with 12 nucleotides matching TRBD2. This CDR3 contains 15 residues. V lost 6 bases, J lost 5 bases, and 7 bases stayed unmatched. CDR1 is SGHTA and CDR2 is FQGNSA in the germline V gene. This chain's CDR3 is CASSSLAGGWETQYF. The CDR3 DNA reads TGTGCCAGCAGTTCCCTAGCGGGAGGGTGGGAGACCCAGTACTTC. The full variable domain, completed using reference TRBV7-2 and TRBJ2-5, is GAGVSQSPSNKVTEKGKDVELRCDPISGHTALYWYRQSLGQGLEFLIYFQGNSAPDKSGLPSDRFSAERTGGSVSTLTIQRTQQEDSAVYLCASSSLAGGWETQYFGPGTRLLVL.

Concerning this clone itself: Other DNA variants within this sample encode the same CDR3. This CDR3 is CASSITGHYGYTF. CDR3 nucleotides: TGTGCCAGTAGTATAACAGGGCATTATGGCTACACCTTC. The rearrangement links TRBV19 to TRBJ1-2, with D maybe TRBD1 (6 bases). The germline V gene has CDR1 LNHDA and CDR2 SQIVND (reference sequence). This CDR3 contains 13 residues. V was trimmed by 2 bases and J by 5 bases, leaving 9 bases between them.

This chain connects TRBV10-3 to TRBJ2-1; 10 bases fit TRBD1. The length of the CDR3 is 16 residues. J lost 3 bases, V lost 6 bases, and 8 bases had no gene match. Germline V gives CDR1 ENHRY, CDR2 SYGVKD. The CDR3 DNA reads as TGTGCCATCAGCGAAACCGGGACAGGGGTCTACAATGAGCAGTTCTTC. Its protein is CAISETGTGVYNEQFF.

The chain is built from TRBV28 and TRBJ2-7, with TRBD1 matching 7 bases. V was pared by 3 bases and J by 5 bases, with 7 bases of the junction left unmatched. Per the germline V gene, CDR1 is MDHEN and CDR2 is SYDVKM. This CDR3 has 14 residues. The CDR3 bases are TGTGCCAGCAGTTTGTATAGGGGGCTAGACGAGCAGTACTTC. Protein sequence: CASSLYRGLDEQYF.

This chain links TRBV6-5 with TRBJ2-1; D call uncertain. Trimming stripped 2 bases from V and 8 bases from J, with 16 bases between. The germline V gene has CDR1 MNHEY and CDR2 SVGAGI. There are 15 residues in the CDR3. CDR3 sequence: CASSYVARRRDEQFF. DNA for the CDR3: TGTGCCAGCAGTTACGTGGCTAGACGACGAGATGAGCAGTTCTTC.

This chain connects TRBV27 to TRBJ1-2; 8 nucleotides match TRBD1. The CDR3 has 16 amino acids. The germline CDR1 and CDR2 sequences are MNHEY and SMNVEV (reference sequence). With 2 bases clipped from V and 1 base from J, the junction kept 6 bases outside the gene matches. The chain's CDR3 is CASSLTSGGSNYGYTF. CDR3 in DNA: TGTGCCAGCAGTTTAACGTCAGGGGGCAGTAACTATGGCTACACCTTC.

V usage is TRBV5-1 and J usage is TRBJ2-3, with TRBD2 as a possible D gene (6 bases). This CDR3 is built from 15 residues. Germline CDR1 reads SGHRS; CDR2 reads YFSETQ. The germline V and J ends were trimmed by 0 bases and 6 bases, with 14 bases remaining between them. CDR3 residues: CASSLASDYGDTQYF. CDR3 sequence (DNA): TGCGCCAGCAGCTTGGCCTCGGACTACGGCGATACGCAGTATTTT.

The V gene is TRBV7-9, the J gene TRBJ2-2; 7 bases are shared with TRBD1. V shed 5 bases, J shed 0 bases, and the junction held 9 bases outside the gene matches. The CDR3 totals 17 residues. Germline values: CDR1 SEHNR, CDR2 FQNEAQ (reference sequence). This chain's CDR3 is CASSRTGTVANTGELFF. The CDR3 nucleotides are TGTGCCAGCAGCCGCACCGGGACAGTCGCGAACACCGGGGAGCTGTTTTTT.

The J gene is TRBJ1-1, the V gene TRBV9; D may be TRBD1 (6 bases). The V gene's germline CDR1 is SGDLS and CDR2 YYNGEE. CDR3 size: 15 residues. Between the trimmed V and J ends, which lost 4 bases and 4 bases, there was a span of 17 bases. DNA for the CDR3: TGTGCCAGCAGCCCGGCGGGGGGCCGCGTCACTGAAGCTTTCTTT. It specifies CASSPAGGRVTEAFF.

The V and J genes are TRBV6-5 and TRBJ1-5; a possible D gene is TRBD1 (5 bases). The germline V gene encodes CDR1 MNHEY and CDR2 SVGAGI. V lost 8 bases, J lost 4 bases, and 18 bases lay in between. This CDR3 has 15 residues. DNA for the CDR3: TGTGCCAGCTATAGTGGGGGGAGACGGAATCAGCCCCAGCATTTT. Amino acids: CASYSGGRRNQPQHF.

The V and J genes are TRBV6-5 and TRBJ2-7; the D is unclear. Germline CDR1 reads MNHEY; CDR2 reads SVGAGI. The CDR3 is 12 amino acids. Trimming shortened V by 8 bases and J by 5 bases, and 13 bases separated the two germline ends. The CDR3 here is CASAVKVHEQYF. CDR3 DNA: TGTGCCAGCGCGGTAAAGGTCCACGAGCAGTACTTC.

This chain links TRBV6-5 with TRBJ2-7; tentative D call: TRBD2 (5 bases). The V and J ends lost 4 bases and 7 bases respectively, with 20 bases between them. This CDR3 is built from 15 residues. The V gene's germline CDR1 is MNHEY and CDR2 SVGAGI. CDR3 region: CASSSLASSPGEQYF. The CDR3 bases are TGTGCCAGCAGTTCTCTAGCCTCCTCCCCGGGAGAGCAGTACTTC.

The CDR3, as DNA: TGTGCCTGGAGTGTAGGTCTAGGCAATCAGCCCCAGCATTTT. This codes for CAWSVGLGNQPQHF. This chain connects TRBV30 to TRBJ1-5; D gene unclear. Germline V gives CDR1 GTSNPN, CDR2 SVGIG (reference sequence). CDR3 size: 14 residues. Trimming shortened V by 0 bases and J by 2 bases, and 8 bases separated the two germline ends.

CDR3 protein: CASSPWTGGDYEQYF. CDR3 in DNA: TGTGCCAGCAGCCCTTGGACAGGGGGAGATTACGAGCAGTACTTC. The chain has TRBV16 and TRBJ2-7; TRBD1 matches at 10 bases. V was clipped by 4 bases and J by 4 bases; unmatched bases: 7. The germline gives CDR1 KGHSY, CDR2 FQNENV. The CDR3 sequence is 15 residues long.

The gene calls are TRBV28 and TRBJ1-1, with TRBD1 as a possible D gene (6 bases). Germline V gene sequence: CDR1 MDHEN, CDR2 SYDVKM. The CDR3 sequence is 16 residues long. The V end was cut by 6 bases, the J end by 1 base, with 18 bases between. The DNA of the CDR3 is TGTGCCAGCAGCTCTAGGGGGATCTTCGGGAACACTGAAGCTTTCTTT. Translating it yields CASSSRGIFGNTEAFF.

The chain recombines TRBV27 with TRBJ1-5; D is perhaps TRBD1 (6 bases). Germline V gives CDR1 MNHEY, CDR2 SMNVEV (reference sequence). V lost 3 bases to trimming and J lost 7 bases, with 13 bases between them. The CDR3 is made up of 14 amino acids. CDR3: CASSFVGATQPQHF. In DNA, the CDR3 is TGTGCCAGCAGTTTTGTGGGGGCGACCCAGCCCCAGCATTTT.

This clone was detected a few times. The rearrangement joins TRBV7-9 to TRBJ1-6; 10 nucleotides match TRBD1. The V gene end was trimmed by 1 base and the J gene end by 8 bases; junction bases not matched to a gene: 8. Per germline, CDR1 SEHNR and CDR2 FQNEAQ (reference sequence). The CDR3 runs 17 residues. The CDR3 nucleotides read TGTGCCAGCAGCTTAGTAGGGACAGGGGCAAGGCATTCACCCCTCCACTTT. This sequence encodes CASSLVGTGARHSPLHF.

The genes are TRBV4-3 and TRBJ2-1; 8 nucleotides line up with TRBD1. Germline CDR1 and CDR2: LGHNA and YSLEER. Trimming removed 0 bases from V and 8 bases from J; junction bases left unmatched: 6. The CDR3 is made up of 15 amino acids. The CDR3 is CASSQDRGRLYEQFF. The CDR3 DNA is TGCGCCAGCAGCCAAGACAGGGGGCGTTTGTATGAGCAGTTCTTC.

The CDR3 DNA reads TGTGCCAGCAGGTGGACAGGGGCGACTGAAGCTTTCTTT. It specifies CASRWTGATEAFF. This sequence joins TRBV28 and TRBJ1-1; 9 nucleotides match TRBD1. There are 13 residues in the CDR3. Trimming removed 6 bases from V and 5 bases from J; junction bases left unmatched: 4. Germline V CDR1 and CDR2: MDHEN, SYDVKM.

In regard to this clone: A read error may be the cause here, since a much bigger clone is one base away. The CDR3 is CASSLMGLSDYTF. The CDR3 DNA is TGTGCCAGCAGTTTAATGGGACTTTCGGACTACACCTTC. The chain uses TRBV27 and TRBJ1-2, with D maybe TRBD1 (5 bases). V was clipped by 2 bases and J by 10 bases, with 14 bases between them. Germline V gives CDR1 MNHEY, CDR2 SMNVEV (reference sequence). The CDR3 length is 13 residues.

A word on this clone: The junction does not match germline at one end; this may be a read error. V gene TRBV2 combines with J gene TRBJ2-1, with unresolved D. Looked up from germline, CDR1 is SNHLY and CDR2 is FYNNEI. This CDR3 is 12 amino acids long. CDR3 in amino acids: CASYYSNNEQFF. CDR3 in DNA: TGTGCCAGCTACTACTCCAACAATGAGCAGTTCTTC.

J is TRBJ2-3 and V is TRBV4-1; 9 nucleotides align to TRBD2. Trimming took 4 bases from V and 2 from J; bases not matched to a gene: 10. Germline values: CDR1 MGHRA, CDR2 YSYEKL. The CDR3 is 17 amino acids. The CDR3 is CASSPTALAGPTDTQYF. CDR3 coding DNA: TGCGCCAGCAGCCCAACCGCTCTAGCGGGGCCCACAGATACGCAGTATTTT.

This clone was counted between two and nine times. The rearrangement uses TRBV19 and TRBJ1-5; 7 bases align to TRBD1. Trimming took 6 bases from V and 4 from J; bases not matched to a gene: 6. CDR3 length equals 14 residues. Looked up from germline, CDR1 is LNHDA and CDR2 is SQIVND (reference sequence). The DNA for the CDR3 is TGTGCCAGTAGGGAGGGGGCGGAAAATCAGCCCCAGCATTTT. Protein sequence: CASREGAENQPQHF.